This record concerns one T cell receptor (beta chain) sequence. It has no known antigen specificity. Nothing much larger sits one base from this clone, and base qualities are not available. At one collaborating source in Seattle, patients were enrolled during active infection and were followed longitudinally through the course of disease. The collaborating institutions used their own protocols to collect whole blood in K2EDTA tubes. Collaborator samples were shipped for TCRbeta analysis as frozen whole blood, isolated PBMCs, or DNA extracted from either sample type. The data derive from a study of blood T cell repertoires in COVID-19 (dated by TCRdb to the early 2020s). A note on the overall study: The collaborator samples originated in the United States, Italy and Spain and spanned the acute and convalescent phases of COVID-19. The material from the prospective study consisted of cDNA or gDNA derived from T cells, B-cell-depleted T cells, or PBMCs. The dataset comprised deeply sampled blood TCRbeta repertoires from subjects exposed to, actively infected with, or recovered from COVID-19. The repertoires were made available in a free public database intended to serve as a resource for research on the immune response to SARS-CoV-2. The samples were drawn from the first 160 participants of the ongoing ImmuneRACE study and from over a thousand subjects provided by 6 global collaborators. A de-identified subject ID, COVID-19 status, age in years and sex were almost always included in the sample metadata. HLA class I and class II types, where available, came from metadata supplied by the sample provider rather than from assay-based typing.

Overall study outcomes, separate from this receptor: Clinical and demographic metadata were provided uncurated, with the amount varying by source and participant.

V lost 3 bases and J lost 2 bases, and the count of bases not matched to a germline gene is 4. CDR1 SNHLY and CDR2 FYNNEI were looked up in the germline V gene. The CDR3 has 18 amino acids, counting the end cysteine and phenylalanine. Only CDR3 DNA remains: 54 bases, in frame from the first base. TCRbeta CDR3 regions were amplified from genomic DNA by means of the immunoSEQ Assay, a bias-controlled multiplex PCR. The study's processing was this. Nucleated cell counts per sample were estimated from amplification of reference gene primers within the assay. To quantify the absolute abundance of each unique TCRbeta CDR3 rearrangement, sequence reads were collapsed and filtered. For each sample, productive Simpson clonality was calculated as the square root of Simpson's diversity index over productive rearrangements. This immuneACCESS table, as held by TCRdb, lists in-frame sequences with V and J called but not all clones. Of the missing ones, under half trace to an unresolved V gene in checked studies; the others have no known cause. For V, J and clone size, that table is used; D and trimming come from the DNA. A total of over 85,000 clones appear in this sample, under 85% of them only once. Jointly, the top ten make up just over 3% of the sample.

Recombination linked TRBV2 to TRBJ2-2; 15 bases in the middle match TRBD2. The TCR sequence derives from an elderly woman with COVID-19, enrolled during active disease. Sample: peripheral blood. The sequence in DNA is TGTGCCAGCAGTGATCCGGGACTAGCGGGAGGTAACACCGGGGAGCTGTTTTTT. This is translated as CASSDPGLAGGNTGELFF. The full variable domain, completed from the reference TRBV2 and TRBJ2-2 proteins outside the CDR3, reads EPEVTQTPSHQVTQMGQEVILRCVPISNHLYFYWYRQILGQKVEFLVSFYNNEISEKSEIFDDQFSVERPDGSNFTLKIRSTKLEDSAMYFCASSDPGLAGGNTGELFFGEGSRLTVL.